These 25 T cell receptor beta chains originate from one sample sequenced in a study of B cell selection in AIRE deficiency. The regulatory T cell sort gate was CD4+CD25hiCD127low/negative. Measured with immunoSEQ multiplex PCR; TCRdb has only the in-frame clones, and not every one. The table lists about 18,000 clones, roughly 91% of them singletons. Sequencing was done on a sample of CD4+CD25+ Tregs sorted from PBMCs. These receptors were obtained from a human donor in good health.

The J gene is TRBJ2-3, the V gene TRBV7-2; no reliable D call. V was shortened by 7 bases and J by 4 bases, with 12 bases between the two germline ends. The CDR3 loop spans 13 amino acids. Germline assignment: CDR1 SGHTA and CDR2 FQGNSA. The DNA of the CDR3 is TGTGCCAGCACCACCCTATGGGCAGATACGCAGTATTTT. Protein product: CASTTLWADTQYF.

This clone turned up a few times. V is TRBV15 and J is TRBJ2-3; D could derive from TRBD1 or TRBD2 (5 bases each). Germline CDR1 reads LNHNV; CDR2 reads YYDKDF (reference sequence). The V end lost 5 bases, the J end lost 0 bases, and 15 bases lay between the germline ends. The CDR3 consists of 16 residues. This CDR3 is CATSLRDPGSTDTQYF. The CDR3 coding sequence is TGTGCCACCAGCCTGAGGGACCCAGGGAGCACAGATACGCAGTATTTT.

As DNA, the CDR3 is TGCGCCAGCAGCTACGTACAGGGGATCGGGGAAGCTTTCTTT. Translation gives CASSYVQGIGEAFF. This chain links TRBV5-1 with TRBJ1-1; 7 bases fit TRBD1. The V segment lost 3 bases and the J segment 8 bases; nucleotides outside the gene matches: 10. This CDR3 is built from 14 residues. The V gene's germline CDR1 is SGHRS and CDR2 YFSETQ.

This rearrangement joins TRBV21-1 to TRBJ1-4. TRBV21-1 is described as a pseudogene. This CDR3 spans 15 amino acids. The CDR3 spells CARRKGGITNEKLFF. CDR3 nucleotides: TGTGCCAGAAGGAAAGGGGGTATAACTAATGAAAAACTGTTTTTT.

The chain joins TRBV5-1 to TRBJ1-2, with a tentative D call TRBD1 (6 bases). The length of the CDR3 is 14 residues. V gave up 5 bases and J gave up 3 bases, with 14 bases separating them. Germline CDR1 reads SGHRS; CDR2 reads YFSETQ. CDR3 amino acids: CASSLGGLDYGYTF. The CDR3 nucleotides are TGCGCCAGCAGTCTGGGGGGCCTCGACTATGGCTACACCTTC.

The chain carries TRBV4-1 and TRBJ2-2; a weak D match, TRBD2 (6 bases). The germline gives CDR1 MGHRA, CDR2 YSYEKL. Trimming removed 0 bases from V and 7 bases from J, with 18 bases in between. The CDR3 runs to 17 residues. The DNA for the CDR3 is TGCGCCAGCAGCCAAGATCTAGGGACTCCAGACATCGGGGAGCTGTTTTTT. Translation: CASSQDLGTPDIGELFF.

This chain uses TRBV5-5 with TRBJ2-7; 11 bases match TRBD2. The length of the CDR3 is 18 residues. The J segment lost 0 bases and the V segment lost 4 bases, leaving 12 bases of the junction unmatched. Germline values: CDR1 SGHKS, CDR2 YYEKEE (reference sequence). CDR3 residues: CASSPLAGGAPSSYEQYF. Written as DNA, the CDR3 is TGTGCCAGCAGCCCTTTAGCGGGAGGGGCCCCCTCCTCCTACGAGCAGTACTTC.

V usage is TRBV28 and J usage is TRBJ2-3; D uncertain. The germline CDR1 and CDR2 sequences are MDHEN and SYDVKM. There are 16 residues in the CDR3. Trimming took 2 bases from V and 3 from J, leaving 15 bases between them. CDR3 region: CASSLRRAQITDTQYF. The CDR3 DNA is TGTGCCAGCAGTTTAAGAAGAGCTCAAATAACAGATACGCAGTATTTT.

V gene TRBV6-1 combines with J gene TRBJ1-1; D unresolved. CDR1 and CDR2 from the germline V gene are MNHNS and SASEGT. The V gene lost 10 bases and the J gene lost 11 bases, with 8 bases spanning the gap. CDR3 size: 8 residues. The DNA for the CDR3 is TGTGCCACCAGCGGGGCTTTCTTT. This gives the protein CATSGAFF.

V is TRBV28 and J is TRBJ1-3; 7 bases line up with TRBD1. Germline V gene data show CDR1 as MDHEN and CDR2 as SYDVKM. J gave up 2 bases and V 3 bases, and 7 bases lay outside the gene matches. This CDR3 spans 16 amino acids. The CDR3 bases are TGTGCCAGCAGTTTCAACAGGGGAGAAGCTGGAAACACCATATATTTT. Translation gives CASSFNRGEAGNTIYF.

The rearrangement links TRBV5-1 to TRBJ2-3, with D uncertain. Trimming left V 4 bases short and J 0 bases short, with 9 bases between. CDR1 is SGHRS, CDR2 YFSETQ, per germline. The CDR3 spans 14 residues. DNA of the CDR3: TGCGCCAGCAGCCTACCGGGTAGCACAGATACGCAGTATTTT. Protein sequence: CASSLPGSTDTQYF.

The chain employs TRBV9 and TRBJ2-3; 10 bases fit TRBD2. This CDR3 is 16 amino acids long. Trimming took 2 bases from V and 6 from J; bases not matched to a gene: 9. The germline CDR1 and CDR2 sequences are SGDLS and YYNGEE. In nucleotides, the CDR3 is TGTGCCAGCAGCGTTCAGCGGGGGGGATTTCACGATACGCAGTATTTT. The encoded protein is CASSVQRGGFHDTQYF.

V gene TRBV20-1 combines with J gene TRBJ2-1, with D perhaps given as TRBD1 or TRBD2 (5 bases each). The germline V gene encodes CDR1 DFQATT and CDR2 SNEGSKA (reference sequence). V lost 1 base and J lost 14, with 12 bases in between. CDR3 length: 11 residues. The CDR3 coding sequence is TGCAGTGCTAGAGGGGGGACCAGGAAGTTCTTC. It encodes CSARGGTRKFF.

V usage is TRBV5-6 and J usage is TRBJ1-5, with D tentatively TRBD1 (5 bases). V shed 2 bases and J shed 6 bases, with 12 bases lying between them. CDR1 is SGHDT, CDR2 YYEEEE, per germline. The CDR3 length is 14 residues. This CDR3 is CASSFKGRGQPQHF. The CDR3 nucleotides read TGTGCCAGCAGCTTTAAGGGGCGCGGTCAGCCCCAGCATTTT.

The rearrangement links TRBV6-6 to TRBJ2-7; tentative D call: TRBD1 (5 bases). The CDR3 consists of 15 residues. Germline CDR1 and CDR2: MNHNY and SVGAGI (reference sequence). Deletions cut 8 bases from V and 3 bases from J, with 20 bases between. The CDR3 is CASSTAGPGHYEQYF. The CDR3 DNA follows: TGTGCCAGCTCAACCGCAGGGCCAGGGCACTACGAGCAGTACTTC.

This clone turned up a few times. The chain is built from TRBV5-1 and TRBJ2-2, with 13 bases fitting TRBD2. CDR3 size: 17 residues. CDR1 is SGHRS and CDR2 is YFSETQ in the germline V gene. Losses at the gene ends were 4 bases for V and 5 bases for J; bases not matched to a gene: 8. This CDR3 reads CASSPTSGRARTGELFF. The CDR3 bases are TGCGCCAGCAGCCCCACTAGCGGGAGGGCCAGAACCGGGGAGCTGTTTTTT.

The V call is TRBV19, the J call TRBJ1-1; TRBD1 aligns across 9 bases. CDR1 and CDR2 from the germline V gene are LNHDA and SQIVND (reference sequence). Trimming cost V 4 bases and J 6 bases; bases outside gene matches: 9. The CDR3 covers 15 residues. CDR3 sequence (DNA): TGTGCCAGTAGTAGGACAGGGGCGGCCGACCCTGAAGCTTTCTTT. Translation gives CASSRTGAADPEAFF.

This sequence joins TRBV2 and TRBJ1-2; 7 nucleotides match TRBD1. With 2 bases clipped from V and 4 bases from J, the junction kept 4 bases outside the gene matches. Germline V lookup: CDR1 SNHLY, CDR2 FYNNEI. This CDR3 region has 14 residues. CDR3 protein: CASSEYPGGYGYTF. The CDR3 nucleotides are TGTGCCAGCAGTGAATATCCAGGGGGCTATGGCTACACCTTC.

CDR3 sequence reads: CASSLAGSKGGYTF. The CDR3 DNA reads as TGTGCCAGCAGCTTAGCGGGGAGTAAGGGTGGCTACACCTTC. The chain couples TRBV11-2 to TRBJ1-2; no firm D call. There are 14 residues in the CDR3. Trimming stripped 1 base from V and 7 bases from J, with 13 bases between. Germline V gene lookup returns CDR1 SGHAT and CDR2 FQNNGV.

The chain carries TRBV18 and TRBJ2-3, with D unclear. The CDR3 is made up of 13 amino acids. Per the germline V gene, CDR1 is KGHSH and CDR2 is LQKENI. With 5 bases removed from V and 4 bases from J, the gap between germline ends came to 10 bases. In DNA form, the CDR3 reads TGTGCCAGCTCAACCGACCAGGCAGATACGCAGTATTTT. Protein: CASSTDQADTQYF.

The V and J genes are TRBV2 and TRBJ2-1; D assignment may be TRBD1 or TRBD2 (5 bases each). The germline CDR1 and CDR2 sequences are SNHLY and FYNNEI. CDR3 length: 14 amino acids. Trimming left V 6 bases short and J 5 bases short, with 14 bases between. The CDR3 DNA follows: TGTGCCAGCAGGCCCTACGGGACGAACAATGAGCAGTTCTTC. The encoded protein is CASRPYGTNNEQFF.

The table lists this clone with a few counts. This same CDR3 is encoded by further DNA sequences in the sample. V is TRBV28 and J is TRBJ2-1; a possible D gene is TRBD2 (6 bases). With 5 bases removed from V and 4 bases from J, the gap between germline ends came to 30 bases. CDR1 is MDHEN, CDR2 SYDVKM, per germline. The CDR3 totals 20 residues. CDR3: CASSPPGAGSIHKKYNEQFF. In DNA, the CDR3 is TGTGCCAGCAGTCCACCCGGGGCGGGAAGCATCCATAAAAAATACAATGAGCAGTTCTTC. The full variable domain, completed using reference TRBV28 and TRBJ2-1, is DVKVTQSSRYLVKRTGEKVFLECVQDMDHENMFWYRQDPGLGLRLIYFSYDVKMKEKGDIPEGYSVSREKKERFSLILESASTNQTSMYLCASSPPGAGSIHKKYNEQFFGPGTRLTVL.

The chain uses TRBV14 and TRBJ2-5, with a possible D match to TRBD2 (6 bases). The length of the CDR3 is 14 residues. Germline V gives CDR1 SGHDN, CDR2 FVKESK. Trimming took off 2 bases at V and 5 bases at J, with 12 bases between the two ends. The DNA of the CDR3 is TGTGCCAGCAGCCAATGGGGGGTTGAGGAGACCCAGTACTTC. Translated, it gives CASSQWGVEETQYF.

V and J are TRBV19 and TRBJ2-7, with D unclear. The CDR3 is made up of 12 amino acids. Per germline, CDR1 LNHDA and CDR2 SQIVND (reference sequence). The V end lost 2 bases, the J end lost 7 bases, and 9 bases lay between the germline ends. The CDR3 sequence: CASSIPLGEQYF. CDR3 DNA sequence: TGTGCCAGTAGTATACCCTTAGGGGAGCAGTACTTC.

The chain couples TRBV5-1 to TRBJ1-1; TRBD1 agrees at 9 bases. Germline CDR1 is SGHRS and CDR2 is YFSETQ. Losses at the gene ends were 2 bases for V and 0 bases for J; bases not matched to a gene: 8. CDR3 length equals 17 residues. CDR3 residues: CASSFIQGARMNTEAFF. The CDR3, as DNA: TGCGCCAGCAGCTTCATACAGGGGGCGCGAATGAACACTGAAGCTTTCTTT.